This record looks at one T cell receptor beta chain sequence and its context. This sample was taken from a study of patients and donors after allogeneic stem cell transplantation. TCRdb ran MiXCR on the RT-PCR reads and lists one entry per CDR3 protein. This sample has almost 90,000 distinct CDR3 sequences, with roughly 5.1% found just once. Sequenced: blood, either unsorted or a sorted T cell fraction (not recorded which). The sequence derives from a human donor who was either an allogeneic HSCT recipient or a stem cell or donor lymphocyte infusion donor (not recorded which). It is not recorded whose cells these are; they may come from a transplant donor.

CDR3 coding DNA: TGTGCCAGCAGTTTCGACAGGGGGGGCTCCAAAGCTTTCTTT. Its protein product is CASSFDRGGSKAFF. This chain links TRBV27 with TRBJ1-1; 9 bases line up with TRBD1. The trim removed 3 bases at V and 9 bases at J, leaving 8 bases unmatched. This CDR3 region has 14 residues. Germline values: CDR1 MNHEY, CDR2 SMNVEV (reference sequence).